The 10 T cell receptor beta chains below were found in one sample sequenced in a study of blood T cell repertoires in COVID-19. Produced via immunoSEQ multiplex PCR; TCRdb's table is partial and in-frame only. This table holds approximately 22,000 clones, 80% to 85% found once. Specimen: peripheral blood. Receptors were obtained from a man of 80 years or more with active or convalescent COVID-19.

The V call is TRBV4-1, the J call TRBJ1-5, with D perhaps matching TRBD1 (5 bases). The CDR3 has 13 residues. Germline V gives CDR1 MGHRA, CDR2 YSYEKL. Deletions cut 3 bases from V and 4 bases from J, with 7 bases between. CDR3 sequence (DNA): TGCGCCAGCAGCCAGCGGGGGAATCAGCCCCAGCATTTT. It codes for CASSQRGNQPQHF.

This clone was detected once. The rearrangement links TRBV5-1 to TRBJ2-1; D gene uncertain. The CDR3 totals 18 residues. The V end lost 0 bases, the J end lost 4 bases, and 20 bases lay between the germline ends. Germline CDR1 is SGHRS and CDR2 is YFSETQ. The chain's CDR3 is CASSLGPSDKKFYNEQFF. CDR3 coding DNA: TGCGCCAGCAGCTTGGGGCCCTCCGACAAAAAATTTTACAATGAGCAGTTCTTC.

The chain joins TRBV6-6 to TRBJ2-7; 8 bases align to TRBD1. With 7 bases clipped from V and 5 bases from J, the junction kept 16 bases outside the gene matches. CDR3 size: 16 residues. CDR1 is MNHNY and CDR2 is SVGAGI in the germline V gene (reference sequence). The CDR3 loop is CASTDTPRQGYHEQYF. The CDR3 nucleotides are TGTGCCAGCACCGACACCCCGAGACAGGGGTACCACGAGCAGTACTTC.

As for this clone: An end of the junction differs from the germline gene, which may be a read error. The chain recombines TRBV7-7 with TRBJ2-5; 9 bases are a match to TRBD1. Germline V gives CDR1 SSHAT, CDR2 FNYEAQ (reference sequence). The CDR3 runs 15 residues. This CDR3 is CASSLTGGAPETQYF. The CDR3 coding sequence is TGTGCTAGCAGCCTCACAGGGGGCGCCCCAGAGACCCAGTACTTC. Filled out from reference TRBV7-7 and TRBJ2-5, the complete variable domain reads GAGVSQSPRYKVTKRGQDVTLRCDPISSHATLYWYQQALGQGPEFLTYFNYEAQPDKSGLPSDRFSAERPEGSISTLTIQRTEQRDSAMYRCASSLTGGAPETQYFGPGTRLLVL.

This clone was observed a single time. V is TRBV4-2 and J is TRBJ1-5; D possibly corresponds to TRBD1 (5 bases). There are 15 residues in the CDR3. The germline gives CDR1 LGHNA, CDR2 YNFKEQ. The V end lost 2 bases, the J end lost 11 bases, and 19 bases lay between the germline ends. CDR3 in DNA: TGTGCCAGCAGCCAACAGCAGGGAGGGGCCGAGGCCCAGCATTTT. This codes for CASSQQQGGAEAQHF.

This sequence joins TRBV2 and TRBJ1-5; D perhaps matches TRBD1 (5 bases). This CDR3 comprises 14 residues. From germline, CDR1 is SNHLY and CDR2 FYNNEI. V was cut by 6 bases and J by 4 bases, with 13 bases left in between. The CDR3 spells CASSDLRGNQPQHF. The DNA of the CDR3 is TGTGCCAGCAGCGACTTAAGGGGTAATCAGCCCCAGCATTTT.

This chain connects TRBV27 to TRBJ1-5; D uncertain. CDR1 and CDR2 from the germline V gene are MNHEY and SMNVEV (reference sequence). This CDR3 has 12 residues. V was pared by 6 bases and J by 1 base, with 4 bases between. Here the CDR3 reads CASRQSNQPQHF. The CDR3 nucleotides are TGTGCCAGCAGACAGAGCAATCAGCCCCAGCATTTT.

The J gene is TRBJ2-1, the V gene TRBV27, with TRBD2 matching 12 bases. The V gene end was trimmed by 6 bases and the J gene end by 9 bases; junction bases not matched to a gene: 6. CDR1 is MNHEY and CDR2 is SMNVEV in the germline V gene (reference sequence). This CDR3 spans 14 amino acids. CDR3 amino acids: CASRLLAGGGEQFF. For the CDR3, the DNA is TGTGCCAGCAGGCTACTAGCGGGGGGTGGTGAGCAGTTCTTC.

The rearrangement joins TRBV10-3 to TRBJ1-2; D gene ambiguous. This CDR3 region has 14 residues. The germline V gene has CDR1 ENHRY and CDR2 SYGVKD. Between the trimmed V and J ends, which lost 2 bases and 4 bases, there was a span of 11 bases. The CDR3 region has the DNA TGTGCCATCAGTGAGGGACTGGTTTTCTATGGCTACACCTTC. It is translated as CAISEGLVFYGYTF.

The chain couples TRBV11-2 to TRBJ1-4; D gene uncertain. Trimming took 1 base from V and 0 from J, leaving 3 bases between them. The germline gives CDR1 SGHAT, CDR2 FQNNGV. The CDR3 loop spans 14 amino acids. CDR3 loop: CASSLGATNEKLFF. The CDR3 DNA reads as TGTGCCAGCAGCTTAGGAGCAACTAATGAAAAACTGTTTTTT.